A single sample is the source of the 18 T cell receptor beta chains below, sequenced in a study of human thymus T cells. TCRdb keeps only in-frame clones here, not all; method: immunoSEQ multiplex PCR. Of tens of thousands of clones listed, 94% were seen once; the top ten hold under 7%. Sequenced sample: blood. The receptors were sampled from a boy younger than two with a congenital heart defect but otherwise immunologically healthy.

This chain uses TRBV6-5 with TRBJ1-4, with D possibly being TRBD1 (5 bases). The V end lost 4 bases, the J end lost 8 bases, and 14 bases lay between the germline ends. The CDR3 contains 14 residues. Per germline, CDR1 MNHEY and CDR2 SVGAGI. CDR3 coding DNA: TGTGCCAGCAGTTCCGAGGGGCTGAGGGAAAAACTGTTTTTT. Its protein is CASSSEGLREKLFF.

This sequence joins TRBV7-2 and TRBJ2-7; TRBD1 matches 7 bases. Germline CDR1 is SGHTA and CDR2 is FQGNSA. CDR3 length: 15 amino acids. V lost 2 bases and J lost 6; bases outside the gene matches: 10. CDR3 loop: CASSLRWRTGAEQYF. The CDR3 DNA sequence: TGTGCCAGCAGCTTAAGATGGAGAACAGGGGCCGAGCAGTACTTC.

The chain is built from TRBV7-7 and TRBJ2-1; D is undetermined. From germline, CDR1 is SSHAT and CDR2 FNYEAQ (reference sequence). The germline V and J ends were trimmed by 2 bases and 0 bases, with 8 bases remaining between them. The CDR3 contains 15 residues. The CDR3 spells CASSLRYDSYNEQFF. The CDR3 bases are TGTGCCAGCAGCTTACGATATGACTCCTACAATGAGCAGTTCTTC.

On this clone: Germline and junction disagree at one end, which may indicate a read error. The chain employs TRBV18 and TRBJ2-5; 9 positions agree with TRBD2. Germline CDR1 and CDR2: KGHSH and LQKENI. The CDR3 is made up of 15 amino acids. CDR3 sequence (DNA): TGTGCCAGCTCACCACTCAGCGGGAGGACGGAGACCCGGTACTTC. Its translation: CASSPLSGRTETRYF.

V usage is TRBV9 and J usage is TRBJ2-7, with D perhaps TRBD2 (5 bases). The germline V and J ends were trimmed by 0 bases and 0 bases, with 13 bases remaining between them. Germline V gene lookup returns CDR1 SGDLS and CDR2 YYNGEE. The CDR3 totals 16 residues. This CDR3 is CASSVDEDSRSYEQYF. The CDR3 region has the DNA TGTGCCAGCAGCGTAGATGAGGACTCCCGCTCCTACGAGCAGTACTTC.

CDR3 sequence: CASSEDRGYYGYTF. The CDR3 DNA sequence: TGCGCCAGCAGTGAGGACAGGGGGTACTATGGCTACACCTTC. The V gene is TRBV10-2, the J gene TRBJ1-2; 9 nucleotides align to TRBD1. The germline CDR1 and CDR2 sequences are WSHSY and SAAADI. The ends lost 2 bases at V and 3 bases at J; junction bases unmatched: 1. This CDR3 spans 14 amino acids.

The V and J genes are TRBV4-1 and TRBJ1-3; no definite D call. CDR1 is MGHRA and CDR2 is YSYEKL in the germline V gene. V dropped 1 base and J dropped 1 base, with 17 bases sitting between them. The CDR3 extends over 18 amino acids. Here the CDR3 reads CASSQGVVVGRSGNTIYF. The CDR3 nucleotides are TGCGCCAGCAGCCAAGGTGTTGTAGTGGGGAGGTCTGGAAACACCATATATTTT.

The V gene is TRBV25-1, the J gene TRBJ2-5, with D maybe TRBD1 (6 bases). Germline V gene lookup returns CDR1 MGHDK and CDR2 SYGVNS. The CDR3 has 15 amino acids. The ends were cut back, 8 bases at V and 1 base at J, with 17 bases in the middle. CDR3 protein: CASPYPGQFQETQYF. The CDR3 DNA reads as TGTGCCAGCCCATATCCTGGACAGTTCCAAGAGACCCAGTACTTC.

The rearrangement uses TRBV6-6 and TRBJ2-1; D is uncertain. CDR1 is MNHNY and CDR2 is SVGAGI in the germline V gene (reference sequence). Trimming took 2 bases from V and 0 from J, leaving 8 bases between them. The CDR3 extends over 15 amino acids. The CDR3 DNA is TGTGCCAGCAGTTACGACCGGGTCTCCTACAATGAGCAGTTCTTC. It is translated as CASSYDRVSYNEQFF.

This chain links TRBV6-5 with TRBJ1-1, with TRBD1 matching 8 bases. Per the germline V gene, CDR1 is MNHEY and CDR2 is SVGAGI. Unmatched junction bases numbered 6, after V lost 3 bases and J lost 3 bases. CDR3 length equals 15 residues. The CDR3 loop reads CASSYRTGRDTEAFF. The CDR3 region has the DNA TGTGCCAGCAGTTATCGGACAGGGAGGGACACTGAAGCTTTCTTT.

In its sample, this clone was seen once. The chain carries TRBV28 and TRBJ2-1; D perhaps matches TRBD2 (5 bases). The length of the CDR3 is 17 residues. Germline CDR1 is MDHEN and CDR2 is SYDVKM. V was cut by 5 bases and J by 0 bases, with 17 bases left in between. In nucleotides, the CDR3 is TGTGCCAGCAGTCTCAGGCCTGAGGGCTTCTCCTACAATGAGCAGTTCTTC. Translation: CASSLRPEGFSYNEQFF.

The V call is TRBV6-1, the J call TRBJ1-6; 10 bases agree with TRBD1. The trim removed 1 base at V and 9 bases at J, leaving 0 bases unmatched. Germline-derived CDR1 and CDR2 are MNHNS and SASEGT. CDR3 length equals 14 residues. Here the CDR3 DNA reads TGTGCCAGCAGTGAAGGGACAGGGGGTTCACCCCTCCACTTT. Its translation is CASSEGTGGSPLHF.

The rearrangement uses TRBV28 and TRBJ2-7; 10 nucleotides agree with TRBD1. The CDR3 has 15 residues. The junction had 8 bases not matched to a gene; V was cut back by 5 bases and J by 4 bases. Germline V gene data show CDR1 as MDHEN and CDR2 as SYDVKM. The CDR3, as DNA: TGTGCCAGCAGTCCCCTCGACAGGGGGCGGTACGAGCAGTACTTC. This translates into CASSPLDRGRYEQYF.

This chain joins TRBV11-3 and TRBJ2-3, with a tentative D call TRBD2 (5 bases). The germline V and J ends were trimmed by 4 bases and 3 bases, with 17 bases remaining between them. Per germline, CDR1 SGHNT and CDR2 YENEEA. This CDR3 spans 16 amino acids. This chain's CDR3 is CASSSKREYRTDTQYF. The CDR3 nucleotides read TGTGCCAGCAGCTCGAAAAGGGAGTACCGGACAGATACGCAGTATTTT.

The J gene is TRBJ2-7, the V gene TRBV7-3; D ambiguous. With 5 bases removed from V and 3 bases from J, the gap between germline ends came to 5 bases. This CDR3 is 11 amino acids long. CDR1 is SGHTA, CDR2 FQGTGA, per germline. For the CDR3, the DNA is TGTGCCAGCAGCCGGAACTACGAGCAGTACTTC. Amino acids: CASSRNYEQYF.

The chain links TRBV30 to TRBJ2-3; no firm D call. The CDR3 runs to 12 residues. Germline assignment: CDR1 GTSNPN and CDR2 SVGIG (reference sequence). Trimming removed 2 bases at V and 5 bases at J, with 8 bases between. In nucleotides, the CDR3 is TGTGCCTGGAGTCGCGACGAAGATACGCAGTATTTT. Translation: CAWSRDEDTQYF.

The gene calls are TRBV5-5 and TRBJ2-1, with D unclear. Trimming took 1 base from V and 5 from J, leaving 7 bases between them. This CDR3 comprises 13 residues. Per the germline V gene, CDR1 is SGHKS and CDR2 is YYEKEE (reference sequence). The CDR3: CASSLIMDNEQFF. The CDR3 DNA sequence: TGTGCCAGCAGCTTGATCATGGACAATGAGCAGTTCTTC. The full variable domain, rest sourced from reference TRBV5-5 and TRBJ2-1, is DAGVTQSPTHLIKTRGQQVTLRCSPISGHKSVSWYQQVLGQGPQFIFQYYEKEERGRGNFPDRFSARQFPNYSSELNVNALLLGDSALYLCASSLIMDNEQFFGPGTRLTVL.

The chain couples TRBV7-9 to TRBJ2-1; 12 bases are shared with TRBD1. The V gene's germline CDR1 is SEHNR and CDR2 FQNEAQ (reference sequence). This CDR3 has 16 amino acids. The V and J ends lost 1 base and 7 bases, in that order; junction bases with no gene match: 5. The CDR3 sequence is CASSLVPGQGANEQFF. The CDR3 DNA sequence: TGTGCCAGCAGCTTAGTACCGGGACAGGGGGCTAATGAGCAGTTCTTC.